The 32 T cell receptor beta chains listed next were all sequenced from one sample in a study of long-term antiretroviral therapy in people with HIV. An immunoSEQ assay, version v3.0, was performed at survey level. TCRdb's table, derived via immunoSEQ multiplex PCR, lists solely in-frame clones and lacks some. The sample comprises 40,000 to 50,000 clones, approximately 94% of which are singletons, and under 2.5% rests with the top ten. The material sequenced was unsorted PBMCs, taken approximately 9.5 years after starting antiretroviral therapy. Receptors were obtained from a man younger than 45 with HIV.

This clone occurred once. The chain joins TRBV27 to TRBJ2-6, with D hard to call. Germline CDR1 reads MNHEY; CDR2 reads SMNVEV (reference sequence). The CDR3 length is 13 residues. V lost 6 bases, J lost 0 bases, and 3 bases lay in between. In DNA form, the CDR3 reads TGTGCCAGCAGGCCCTCTGGGGCCAACGTCCTGACTTTC. This translates into CASRPSGANVLTF.

The J gene is TRBJ2-3, the V gene TRBV7-9, with 8 positions matching TRBD2. The CDR3 contains 13 residues. In germline, CDR1 is SEHNR, CDR2 FQNEAQ (reference sequence). The junction had 2 bases not matched to a gene; V was cut back by 5 bases and J by 4 bases. The CDR3 DNA reads TGTGCCAGCAGCCGGGGGGGGCCAGATACGCAGTATTTT. Protein sequence: CASSRGGPDTQYF.

The count of this clone is one. The V call is TRBV19, the J call TRBJ2-7, with 7 positions matching TRBD2. This CDR3 has 15 amino acids. The V and J ends lost 6 bases and 4 bases, in that order; junction bases with no gene match: 12. CDR1 is LNHDA, CDR2 SQIVND, per germline (reference sequence). Here the CDR3 DNA reads TGTGCCAGTAGCCTCAACGGGGGAGGGGTTTACGAGCAGTACTTC. Translation: CASSLNGGGVYEQYF.

This chain links TRBV6-5 with TRBJ2-5; D ambiguous. The CDR3 runs 14 residues. From germline, CDR1 is MNHEY and CDR2 SVGAGI. Trimming pared 0 bases from V and 3 bases from J, leaving 8 bases between. The CDR3 region has the DNA TGTGCCAGCAGTTACTCTCATATGAAAGAGACCCAGTACTTC. This sequence encodes CASSYSHMKETQYF.

The chain carries TRBV2 and TRBJ1-1; D is undetermined. In germline, CDR1 is SNHLY, CDR2 FYNNEI. This CDR3 comprises 11 residues. V shed 6 bases and J shed 3 bases, with 5 bases lying between them. This CDR3 reads CASRLDTEAFF. The CDR3 DNA sequence: TGTGCCAGCAGACTGGACACTGAAGCTTTCTTT.

This clone has just a few counts. The chain combines TRBV6-5 with TRBJ1-2; D call uncertain. CDR1 is MNHEY and CDR2 is SVGAGI in the germline V gene. Trimming shortened V by 2 bases and J by 7 bases, and 11 bases separated the two germline ends. The CDR3 sequence is 13 residues long. The CDR3 DNA follows: TGTGCCAGCAGTTACGGAATTAGGTCTGGCTACACCTTC. It translates to CASSYGIRSGYTF.

The chain is built from TRBV6-1 and TRBJ2-2, with unresolved D. The CDR3 is 12 residues long. Per germline, CDR1 MNHNS and CDR2 SASEGT. The germline V and J ends were trimmed by 9 bases and 11 bases, with 16 bases remaining between them. As DNA, the CDR3 is TGTGCCAGTAGTACAAGAGTGCAAGAGCTGTTTTTT. It yields the protein CASSTRVQELFF.

The gene calls are TRBV4-1 and TRBJ2-5; possibly TRBD1 for D (6 bases). Per the germline V gene, CDR1 is MGHRA and CDR2 is YSYEKL. The CDR3 spans 16 residues. V was shortened by 0 bases and J by 1 base, with 12 bases between the two germline ends. CDR3 sequence: CASSQDIGDIQETQYF. The CDR3 DNA reads as TGCGCCAGCAGCCAAGATATTGGGGACATCCAAGAGACCCAGTACTTC.

V and J are TRBV2 and TRBJ1-5; 9 nucleotides agree with TRBD1. Germline V gives CDR1 SNHLY, CDR2 FYNNEI. Losses at the gene ends were 4 bases for V and 5 bases for J; bases not matched to a gene: 6. This CDR3 comprises 15 residues. CDR3 nucleotides: TGTGCCAGCAGTGTATCGGGACAGGGCTATCAGCCCCAGCATTTT. As protein: CASSVSGQGYQPQHF.

This chain connects TRBV7-3 to TRBJ2-2; TRBD1 might be the D (6 bases). Germline loops: CDR1 SGHTA, CDR2 FQGTGA. With 5 bases removed from V and 4 bases from J, the gap between germline ends came to 8 bases. The CDR3 is 13 amino acids. CDR3 protein: CASSPQGTGELFF. CDR3 DNA sequence: TGTGCCAGCAGCCCACAGGGCACCGGGGAGCTGTTTTTT. The variable domain in full, with the rest retrieved from reference TRBV7-3 and TRBJ2-2, is GAGVSQTPSNKVTEKGKYVELRCDPISGHTALYWYRQSLGQGPEFLIYFQGTGAADDSGLPNDRFFAVRPEGSVSTLKIQRTERGDSAVYLCASSPQGTGELFFGEGSRLTVL.

The chain links TRBV7-9 to TRBJ1-6, with D uncertain. V was clipped by 3 bases and J by 10 bases, with 13 bases between them. The germline V gene has CDR1 SEHNR and CDR2 FQNEAQ (reference sequence). This CDR3 spans 14 amino acids. The CDR3 DNA follows: TGTGCCAGCAGCTTCCAAGGACCTCAATCACCCCTCCACTTT. Translation gives CASSFQGPQSPLHF. The complete variable domain, with remaining parts taken from reference TRBV7-9 and TRBJ1-6, reads DTGVSQNPRHKITKRGQNVTFRCDPISEHNRLYWYRQTLGQGPEFLTYFQNEAQLEKSRLLSDRFSAERPKGSFSTLEIQRTEQGDSAMYLCASSFQGPQSPLHFGNGTRLTVT.

J is TRBJ2-2 and V is TRBV30, with D perhaps matching TRBD2 (5 bases). Germline V gene lookup returns CDR1 GTSNPN and CDR2 SVGIG (reference sequence). V dropped 2 bases and J dropped 3 bases, with 13 bases sitting between them. The CDR3 contains 15 residues. Here the CDR3 reads CAWSLPTRDTGELFF. CDR3 nucleotides: TGTGCCTGGAGTCTACCGACGAGGGACACCGGGGAGCTGTTTTTT. The full variable domain, completed using reference TRBV30 and TRBJ2-2, is SQTIHQWPATLVQPVGSPLSLECTVEGTSNPNLYWYRQAAGRGLQLLFYSVGIGQISSEVPQNLSASRPQDRQFILSSKKLLLSDSGFYLCAWSLPTRDTGELFFGEGSRLTVL.

This rearrangement joins TRBV5-1 to TRBJ1-2; D gene unclear. The V and J ends lost 4 bases and 6 bases respectively, with 16 bases between them. CDR1 is SGHRS and CDR2 is YFSETQ in the germline V gene. There are 14 residues in the CDR3. Here the CDR3 DNA reads TGCGCCAGCAGCCCGAGGTCAGAGCGCGATGGCTACACCTTC. It yields the protein CASSPRSERDGYTF.

The gene calls are TRBV7-9 and TRBJ2-5; TRBD2 matches at 14 bases. The CDR3 length is 17 residues. The V and J ends lost 5 bases and 1 base, in that order; junction bases with no gene match: 6. Germline assignment: CDR1 SEHNR and CDR2 FQNEAQ (reference sequence). The CDR3 here is CASSPGLAGAFQETQYF. CDR3 nucleotides: TGTGCCAGCAGCCCGGGACTAGCGGGGGCATTCCAAGAGACCCAGTACTTC.

On this clone: This CDR3 is also generated by other DNA sequences in the sample. The V and J genes are TRBV5-1 and TRBJ1-1, with D unresolved. V gave up 0 bases and J gave up 4 bases, with 7 bases separating them. The germline CDR1 and CDR2 sequences are SGHRS and YFSETQ. The CDR3 length is 13 residues. The CDR3 nucleotides read TGCGCCAGCAGCTTGGAATCCCCCACTGAAGCTTTCTTT. Protein product: CASSLESPTEAFF. The full variable domain, its missing parts supplied by reference TRBV5-1 and TRBJ1-1, is KAGVTQTPRYLIKTRGQQVTLSCSPISGHRSVSWYQQTPGQGLQFLFEYFSETQRNKGNFPGRFSGRQFSNSRSEMNVSTLELGDSALYLCASSLESPTEAFFGQGTRLTVV.

This clone was seen a few times. This sequence joins TRBV29-1 and TRBJ1-2, with TRBD1 matching over 8 bases. Germline assignment: CDR1 SQVTM and CDR2 ANQGSEA. The J segment lost 5 bases and the V segment lost 3 bases, leaving 2 bases of the junction unmatched. The CDR3 spans 12 residues. The CDR3 nucleotides are TGCAGCGTTGAGGACAGGGTGTATGGCTACACCTTC. Encoded protein: CSVEDRVYGYTF. Filled out from reference TRBV29-1 and TRBJ1-2, the complete variable domain reads SAVISQKPSRDICQRGTSLTIQCQVDSQVTMMFWYRQQPGQSLTLIATANQGSEATYESGFVIDKFPISRPNLTFSTLTVSNMSPEDSSIYLCSVEDRVYGYTFGSGTRLTVV.

V usage is TRBV6-6 and J usage is TRBJ1-2, with D uncertain. Germline CDR1 is MNHNY and CDR2 is SVGAGI (reference sequence). CDR3 length: 14 amino acids. Trimming removed 5 bases at V and 0 bases at J, with 10 bases between. DNA of the CDR3: TGTGCCAGCAGTAACCCCATGGCTAACTATGGCTACACCTTC. It yields the protein CASSNPMANYGYTF.

CDR3 loop: CASSSGQGSTDTQYF. The CDR3 nucleotides are TGTGCCAGCAGCTCGGGACAGGGGAGCACAGATACGCAGTATTTT. The V and J genes are TRBV7-2 and TRBJ2-3, with 10 bases lining up with TRBD1. Trimming took 4 bases from V and 0 from J; bases not matched to a gene: 1. Germline V gene sequence: CDR1 SGHTA, CDR2 FQGNSA. The CDR3 loop spans 15 amino acids.

The chain couples TRBV7-6 to TRBJ2-5, with D perhaps matching TRBD1 (5 bases). The length of the CDR3 is 14 residues. In germline, CDR1 is SGHVS, CDR2 FNYEAQ. V was trimmed by 5 bases and J by 1 base, leaving 11 bases between them. The CDR3 sequence: CASSARVTQETQYF. The CDR3 nucleotides read TGTGCCAGCAGCGCCAGGGTAACCCAAGAGACCCAGTACTTC.

The rearrangement uses TRBV10-3 and TRBJ2-7; D may be TRBD2 (6 bases). The CDR3 is made up of 15 amino acids. Deletions cut 4 bases from V and 0 bases from J, with 13 bases between. The germline gives CDR1 ENHRY, CDR2 SYGVKD. CDR3: CAISAGDGYSYEQYV. For the CDR3, the DNA is TGTGCCATCAGTGCGGGGGACGGATACTCCTACGAGCAGTACGTC.

The chain combines TRBV7-2 with TRBJ2-1; tentative D call: TRBD2 (6 bases). The germline gives CDR1 SGHTA, CDR2 FQGNSA. The CDR3 spans 15 residues. Trimming removed 0 bases at V and 1 base at J, with 7 bases between. CDR3: CASSLAEGSYNEQFF. CDR3 nucleotides: TGTGCCAGCAGCTTAGCGGAGGGTTCCTACAATGAGCAGTTCTTC.

This chain uses TRBV6-1 with TRBJ1-2; a weak D match, TRBD1 (6 bases). This CDR3 comprises 16 residues. CDR1 is MNHNS, CDR2 SASEGT, per germline. The V and J ends lost 2 bases and 2 bases respectively, with 15 bases between them. CDR3 nucleotides: TGTGCCAGCAGTGAAATTGCAGACAGGCCAAACTATGGCTACACCTTC. It yields the protein CASSEIADRPNYGYTF.

This chain links TRBV7-9 with TRBJ2-1; the D gene is possibly TRBD1 (7 bases). Germline values: CDR1 SEHNR, CDR2 FQNEAQ (reference sequence). CDR3 length: 16 amino acids. The ends were cut back, 5 bases at V and 2 bases at J, with 16 bases in the middle. In DNA, the CDR3 is TGTGCCAGCAGCCACCGACAGGGAGGACCCTACAATGAGCAGTTCTTC. Its protein product is CASSHRQGGPYNEQFF. Combining the CDR3 with reference TRBV7-9 and TRBJ2-1 gives the whole variable domain DTGVSQNPRHKITKRGQNVTFRCDPISEHNRLYWYRQTLGQGPEFLTYFQNEAQLEKSRLLSDRFSAERPKGSFSTLEIQRTEQGDSAMYLCASSHRQGGPYNEQFFGPGTRLTVL.

The V gene is TRBV7-9, the J gene TRBJ2-5; 12 positions match TRBD2. Trimming took 5 bases from V and 2 from J; bases not matched to a gene: 6. The CDR3 is 16 residues long. CDR1 and CDR2 (germline): SEHNR, FQNEAQ (reference sequence). DNA for the CDR3: TGTGCCAGCAGCCCTAGGACTAGCGGGACGCAAGAGACCCAGTACTTC. This translates into CASSPRTSGTQETQYF.

This chain uses TRBV2 with TRBJ2-1, with 16 bases that match TRBD2. Losses at the gene ends were 6 bases for V and 0 bases for J; bases not matched to a gene: 2. The CDR3 covers 17 residues. Germline CDR1 and CDR2: SNHLY and FYNNEI. Written as DNA, the CDR3 is TGTGCCAGCAGGGGGACTAGCGGGGGGGACTCCTACAATGAGCAGTTCTTC. Amino acids: CASRGTSGGDSYNEQFF.

The genes are TRBV7-9 and TRBJ2-1; D is perhaps TRBD1 or TRBD2 (5 bases each). The CDR3 totals 14 residues. The germline V and J ends were trimmed by 11 bases and 9 bases, with 23 bases remaining between them. The V gene's germline CDR1 is SEHNR and CDR2 FQNEAQ (reference sequence). The CDR3 bases are TGTGCCGGCGAGGGGTGGCCCAGCCGCGGTGAGCAGTTCTTC. It is translated as CAGEGWPSRGEQFF.

This clone turned up a few times. This chain uses TRBV6-1 with TRBJ2-5; 9 positions agree with TRBD2. CDR1 and CDR2 from the germline V gene are MNHNS and SASEGT. The CDR3 spans 15 residues. J lost 2 bases, V lost 2 bases, and 3 bases had no gene match. CDR3: CASSETAGGQETQYF. CDR3 in DNA: TGTGCCAGCAGTGAAACGGCGGGGGGGCAAGAGACCCAGTACTTC.

The rearrangement links TRBV11-3 to TRBJ2-2; 9 positions agree with TRBD1. V dropped 4 bases and J dropped 1; count of bases not matched to a gene: 4. CDR1 and CDR2 (germline): SGHNT, YENEEA. This CDR3 has 16 residues. This CDR3 reads CASSSHRGRNTGELFF. The CDR3 bases are TGTGCCAGCAGCTCACACAGGGGGCGGAACACCGGGGAGCTGTTTTTT. The full variable domain, in which reference TRBV11-3 and TRBJ2-2 provide the parts outside the CDR3, is EAGVVQSPRYKIIEKKQPVAFWCNPISGHNTLYWYLQNLGQGPELLIRYENEEAVDDSQLPKDRFSAERLKGVDSTLKIQPAELGDSAVYLCASSSHRGRNTGELFFGEGSRLTVL.

V and J are TRBV5-1 and TRBJ1-1; TRBD1 aligns across 8 bases. CDR1 SGHRS and CDR2 YFSETQ come from the germline V gene. The V and J ends lost 0 bases and 5 bases, in that order; junction bases with no gene match: 6. CDR3 length: 15 residues. The CDR3 nucleotides read TGCGCCAGCAGCTTGGCCCGGACAGGGTATACTGAAGCTTTCTTT. This gives the protein CASSLARTGYTEAFF.

J is TRBJ1-2 and V is TRBV9; TRBD1 is a possible D gene (6 bases). Germline V CDR1 and CDR2: SGDLS, YYNGEE. V was clipped by 0 bases and J by 5 bases, with 14 bases between them. This CDR3 contains 15 residues. The CDR3 nucleotides are TGTGCCAGCAGCGTAGGACAGGAGGGGGGTTATGGCTACACCTTC. This encodes CASSVGQEGGYGYTF.

The sample holds a few counts of this clone. J is TRBJ1-1 and V is TRBV29-1; no definite D call. This CDR3 is 11 amino acids long. Trimming cost V 7 bases and J 4 bases, with 10 bases left between them. CDR1 and CDR2 from the germline V gene are SQVTM and ANQGSEA. The CDR3 nucleotides read TGCAGCGCTAAACTCGGCACTGAAGCTTTCTTT. It specifies CSAKLGTEAFF.

The chain joins TRBV10-3 to TRBJ1-4; unclear D gene. The CDR3 is 13 amino acids. The V gene's germline CDR1 is ENHRY and CDR2 SYGVKD. Trimming took 10 bases from V and 8 from J, leaving 17 bases between them. The CDR3 loop reads CASRPREEEKLFF. The CDR3 bases are TGTGCCAGTCGACCTCGGGAGGAAGAAAAACTGTTTTTT.